This T cell receptor (beta chain) was found in a study of T cells in Graves' hyperthyroidism and ophthalmopathy. Study-level points and caveats: Blood also held most thyroid clonotypes expanded beyond 0.001. It was a median around seven months before onset that the model predicted ophthalmopathy.

A lack of ophthalmopathy progression within 18 months defined stable Graves' hyperthyroidism. Orbital computed tomography, thyroid ultrasound, serum thyroxine and TRAb, and clinical symptoms together informed the diagnoses. Amplification targeted TCR beta CDR3 regions from RNA transcripts. When the TCR CDR3 underwent first-round RT-PCR, the HTBI primer set was used. MiXCR, applied by TCRdb to the multiplex PCR reads, yields one record per CDR3 protein. The sample contains about 620,000 distinct CDR3 sequences, roughly 16% of which appear only once. In the case of this clonotype: Its matching antigen is unknown.

V was clipped by 2 bases and J by 1 base; unmatched bases: 7. In germline, CDR1 is MDHEN, CDR2 SYDVKM. The CDR3 is made up of 17 amino acids. Sample: blood. This chain connects TRBV28 to TRBJ2-3, with 9 bases lining up with TRBD2. This clonotype was obtained from a woman between 25 and 40 years old with Graves' hyperthyroidism. The CDR3 reads CASSLPIAGVGTDTQYF. The CDR3 bases are TGTGCCAGCAGTTTACCTATAGCGGGAGTGGGCACAGATACGCAGTATTTT.